This TCR beta chain was documented in a study of T cell responses to AZD1222 COVID-19 vaccine. Study results and caveats: Two AZD1222 doses significantly raised spike-specific TCR breadth and depth over controls. The study identified only a handful of AZD1222 recipients as seropositive at baseline.

Worth noting for this clone: The antigen is undetermined.

Generated by immunoSEQ multiplex PCR, the TCRdb table keeps only in-frame clones and is missing some. The data show 200,000 to 300,000 clones, roughly 93% seen once. The germline V gene has CDR1 LNHNV and CDR2 YYDKDF (reference sequence). The CDR3 runs to 14 residues. Losses at the gene ends were 0 bases for V and 3 bases for J; bases not matched to a gene: 1. The genes are TRBV15 and TRBJ1-1; 7 bases align to TRBD1. The sample here was peripheral blood, taken on day 0 of AZD1222 vaccination. This receptor was taken from an adult in good health. DNA for the CDR3: TGTGCCACCAGCAGAGAACAGGGGCACACTGAAGCTTTCTTT. Translated: CATSREQGHTEAFF.